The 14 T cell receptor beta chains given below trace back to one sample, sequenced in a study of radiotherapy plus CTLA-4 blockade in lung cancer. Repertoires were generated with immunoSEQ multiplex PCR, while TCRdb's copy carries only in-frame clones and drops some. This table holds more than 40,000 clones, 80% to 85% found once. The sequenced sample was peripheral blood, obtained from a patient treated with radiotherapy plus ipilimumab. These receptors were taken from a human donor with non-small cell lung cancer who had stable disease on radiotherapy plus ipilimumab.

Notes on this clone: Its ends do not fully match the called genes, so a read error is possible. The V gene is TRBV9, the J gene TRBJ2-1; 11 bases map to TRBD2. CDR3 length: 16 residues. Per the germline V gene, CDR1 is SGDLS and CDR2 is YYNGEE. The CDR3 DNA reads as TGTGCCAGCAGCGTAGGTATCCTAGCGGGAGGCAATGAGCAGCTCTTC. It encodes CASSVGILAGGNEQLF.

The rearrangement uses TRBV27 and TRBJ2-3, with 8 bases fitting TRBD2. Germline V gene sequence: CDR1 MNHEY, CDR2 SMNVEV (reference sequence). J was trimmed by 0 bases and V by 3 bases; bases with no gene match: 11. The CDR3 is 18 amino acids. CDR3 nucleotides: TGTGCCAGCAGTTTGGAACTAGCGGACCTGTCTAGCACAGATACGCAGTATTTT. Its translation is CASSLELADLSSTDTQYF.

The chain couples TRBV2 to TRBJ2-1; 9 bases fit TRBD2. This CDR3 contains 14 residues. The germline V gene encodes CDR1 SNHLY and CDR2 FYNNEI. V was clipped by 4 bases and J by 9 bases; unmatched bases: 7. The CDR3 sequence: CASSVLAGPTEQFF. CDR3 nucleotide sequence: TGTGCCAGCAGTGTGCTAGCGGGACCTACTGAGCAGTTCTTC.

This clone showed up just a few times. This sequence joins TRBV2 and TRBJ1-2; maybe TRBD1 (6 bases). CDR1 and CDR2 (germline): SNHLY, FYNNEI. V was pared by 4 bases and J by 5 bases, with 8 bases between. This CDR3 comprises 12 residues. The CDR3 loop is CASSATGYGYTF. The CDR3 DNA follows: TGTGCCAGCAGTGCTACAGGGTATGGCTACACCTTC.

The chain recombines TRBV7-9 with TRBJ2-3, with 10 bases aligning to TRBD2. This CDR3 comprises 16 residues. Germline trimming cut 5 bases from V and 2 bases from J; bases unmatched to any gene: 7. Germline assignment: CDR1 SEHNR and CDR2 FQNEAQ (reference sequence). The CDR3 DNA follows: TGTGCCAGCAGCGCCCGGACTAGCGGCACCACAGATACGCAGTATTTT. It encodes CASSARTSGTTDTQYF.

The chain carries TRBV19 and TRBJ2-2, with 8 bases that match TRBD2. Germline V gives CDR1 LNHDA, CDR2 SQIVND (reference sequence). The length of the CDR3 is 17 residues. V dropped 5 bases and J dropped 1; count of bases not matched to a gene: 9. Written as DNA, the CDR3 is TGTGCCAGTAGTCTACCGCCGGGACTAGGGAACACCGGGGAGCTGTTTTTT. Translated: CASSLPPGLGNTGELFF.

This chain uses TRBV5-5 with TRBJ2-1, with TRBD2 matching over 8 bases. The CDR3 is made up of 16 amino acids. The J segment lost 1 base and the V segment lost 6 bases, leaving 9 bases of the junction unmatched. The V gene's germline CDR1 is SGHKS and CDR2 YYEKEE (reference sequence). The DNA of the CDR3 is TGTGCCAGCACCATGTCCGGCGGGAGGTCCTACAATGAGCAGTTCTTC. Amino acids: CASTMSGGRSYNEQFF.

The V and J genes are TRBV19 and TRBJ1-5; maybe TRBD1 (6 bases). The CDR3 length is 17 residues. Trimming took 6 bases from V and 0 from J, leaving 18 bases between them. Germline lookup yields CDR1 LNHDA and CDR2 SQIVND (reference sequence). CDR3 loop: CASRPYSRGNSNQPQHF. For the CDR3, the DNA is TGTGCCAGTAGACCATACAGCAGGGGAAATAGCAATCAGCCCCAGCATTTT.

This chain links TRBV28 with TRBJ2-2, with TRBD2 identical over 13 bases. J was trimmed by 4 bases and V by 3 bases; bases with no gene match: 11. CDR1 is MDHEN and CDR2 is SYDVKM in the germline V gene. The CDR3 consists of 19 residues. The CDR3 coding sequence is TGTGCCAGCAGTTTCGCGTCCGGGACTAGCGGGACAGGCACCGGGGAGCTGTTTTTT. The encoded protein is CASSFASGTSGTGTGELFF.

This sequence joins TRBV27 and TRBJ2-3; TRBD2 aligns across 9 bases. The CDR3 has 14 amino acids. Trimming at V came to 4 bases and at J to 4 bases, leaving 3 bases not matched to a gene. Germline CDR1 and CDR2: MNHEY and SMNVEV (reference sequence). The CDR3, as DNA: TGTGCCAGCAGTTGGGCGGGAGGGGCAGATACGCAGTATTTT. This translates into CASSWAGGADTQYF.

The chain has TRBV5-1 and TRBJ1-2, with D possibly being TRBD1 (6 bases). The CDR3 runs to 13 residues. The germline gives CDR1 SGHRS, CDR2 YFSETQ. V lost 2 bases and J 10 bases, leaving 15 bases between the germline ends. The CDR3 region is CASSLGDRTFYTF. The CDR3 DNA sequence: TGCGCCAGCAGCTTAGGAGACAGGACCTTCTACACCTTC.

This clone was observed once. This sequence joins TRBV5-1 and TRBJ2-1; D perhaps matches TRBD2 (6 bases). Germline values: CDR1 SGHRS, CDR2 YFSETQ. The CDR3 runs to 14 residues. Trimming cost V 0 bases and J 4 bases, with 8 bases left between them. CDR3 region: CASSLVRGYNEQFF. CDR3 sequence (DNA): TGCGCCAGCAGCTTGGTTCGGGGGTACAATGAGCAGTTCTTC.

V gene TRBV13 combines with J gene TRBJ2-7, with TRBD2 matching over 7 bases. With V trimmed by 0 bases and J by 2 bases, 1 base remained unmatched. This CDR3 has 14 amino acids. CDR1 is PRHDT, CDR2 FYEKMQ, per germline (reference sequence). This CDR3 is CASSLGGRAYEQYF. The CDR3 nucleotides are TGTGCCAGCAGCTTAGGGGGGAGGGCCTACGAGCAGTACTTC.

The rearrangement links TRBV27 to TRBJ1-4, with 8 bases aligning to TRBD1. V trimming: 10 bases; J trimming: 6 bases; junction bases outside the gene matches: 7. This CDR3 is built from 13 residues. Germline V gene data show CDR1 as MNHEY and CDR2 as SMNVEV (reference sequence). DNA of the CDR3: TGTGCCACCCGGGACAGGTTACATGAAAAACTGTTTTTT. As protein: CATRDRLHEKLFF.